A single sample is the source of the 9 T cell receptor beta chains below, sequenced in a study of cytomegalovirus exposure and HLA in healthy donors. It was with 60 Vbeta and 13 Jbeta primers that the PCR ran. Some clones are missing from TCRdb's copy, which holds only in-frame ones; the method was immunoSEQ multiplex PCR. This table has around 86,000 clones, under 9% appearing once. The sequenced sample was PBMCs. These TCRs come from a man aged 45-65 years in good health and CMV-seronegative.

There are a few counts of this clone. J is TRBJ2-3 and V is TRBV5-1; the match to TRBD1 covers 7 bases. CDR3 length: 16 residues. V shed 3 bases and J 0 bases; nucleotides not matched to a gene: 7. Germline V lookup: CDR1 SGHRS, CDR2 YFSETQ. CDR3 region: CASSSGTDPSTDTQYF. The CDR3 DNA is TGCGCCAGCAGCTCGGGGACAGACCCTAGCACAGATACGCAGTATTTT.

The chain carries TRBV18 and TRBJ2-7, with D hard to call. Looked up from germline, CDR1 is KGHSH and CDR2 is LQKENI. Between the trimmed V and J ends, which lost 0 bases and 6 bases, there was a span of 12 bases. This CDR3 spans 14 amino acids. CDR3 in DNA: TGTGCCAGCTCACCACCGATGAAGTCCGGCGAGCAGTACTTC. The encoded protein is CASSPPMKSGEQYF.

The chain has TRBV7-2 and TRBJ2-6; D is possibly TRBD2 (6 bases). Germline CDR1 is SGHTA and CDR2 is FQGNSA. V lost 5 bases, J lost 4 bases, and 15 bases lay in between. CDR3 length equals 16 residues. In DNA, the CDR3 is TGTGCCAGCAGCCCGCGGGGAATGGAGGGGGCCAACGTCCTGACTTTC. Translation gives CASSPRGMEGANVLTF.

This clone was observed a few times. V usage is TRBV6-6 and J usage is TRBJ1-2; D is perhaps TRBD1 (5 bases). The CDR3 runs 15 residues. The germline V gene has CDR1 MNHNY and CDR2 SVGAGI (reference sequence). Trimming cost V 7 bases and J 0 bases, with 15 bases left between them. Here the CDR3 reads CASTPTQAANYGYTF. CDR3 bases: TGTGCCAGCACCCCGACACAGGCTGCTAACTATGGCTACACCTTC.

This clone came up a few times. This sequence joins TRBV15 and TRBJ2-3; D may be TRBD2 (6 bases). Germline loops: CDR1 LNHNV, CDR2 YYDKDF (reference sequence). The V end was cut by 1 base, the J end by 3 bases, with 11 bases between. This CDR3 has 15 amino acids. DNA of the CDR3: TGTGCCACCAGCAGAGGCTCGGGAGCAACAGATACGCAGTATTTT. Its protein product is CATSRGSGATDTQYF.

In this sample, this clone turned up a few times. The chain's CDR3 is CASSLERTSGFYEQYF. The CDR3 DNA reads as TGTGCCAGCAGTTTAGAAAGGACTAGCGGGTTCTACGAGCAGTACTTC. The chain employs TRBV6-6 and TRBJ2-7, with 11 nucleotides matching TRBD2. There are 16 residues in the CDR3. V was pared by 4 bases and J by 3 bases, with 8 bases of the junction left unmatched. The germline V gene encodes CDR1 MNHNY and CDR2 SVGAGI (reference sequence).

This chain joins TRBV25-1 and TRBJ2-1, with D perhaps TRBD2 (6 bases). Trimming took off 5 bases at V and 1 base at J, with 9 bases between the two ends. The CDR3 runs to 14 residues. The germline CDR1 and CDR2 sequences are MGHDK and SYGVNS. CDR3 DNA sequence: TGTGCCAGCAGTCGGGACTCATCCTACAATGAGCAGTTCTTC. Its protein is CASSRDSSYNEQFF.

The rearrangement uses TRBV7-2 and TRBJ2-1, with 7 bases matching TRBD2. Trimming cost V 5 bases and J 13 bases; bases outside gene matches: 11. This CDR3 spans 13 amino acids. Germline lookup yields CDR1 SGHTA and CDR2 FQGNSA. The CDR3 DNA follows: TGTGCCAGCAGCACCCAGACTAGCATGATACAGTTCTTC. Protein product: CASSTQTSMIQFF. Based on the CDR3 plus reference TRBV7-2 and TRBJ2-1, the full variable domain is GAGVSQSPSNKVTEKGKDVELRCDPISGHTALYWYRQSLGQGLEFLIYFQGNSAPDKSGLPSDRFSAERTGGSVSTLTIQRTQQEDSAVYLCASSTQTSMIQFFGPGTRLTVL.

The CDR3 DNA sequence: TGTGCCAGCAGTCACAGGGCAGGGGAGGGTTACACTGAAGCTTTCTTT. Encoded protein: CASSHRAGEGYTEAFF. The rearrangement links TRBV6-4 to TRBJ1-1, with a tentative D call TRBD1 (6 bases). The germline CDR1 and CDR2 sequences are MRHNA and SNTAGT. The CDR3 is 16 amino acids. V dropped 5 bases and J dropped 3 bases, with 19 bases sitting between them.